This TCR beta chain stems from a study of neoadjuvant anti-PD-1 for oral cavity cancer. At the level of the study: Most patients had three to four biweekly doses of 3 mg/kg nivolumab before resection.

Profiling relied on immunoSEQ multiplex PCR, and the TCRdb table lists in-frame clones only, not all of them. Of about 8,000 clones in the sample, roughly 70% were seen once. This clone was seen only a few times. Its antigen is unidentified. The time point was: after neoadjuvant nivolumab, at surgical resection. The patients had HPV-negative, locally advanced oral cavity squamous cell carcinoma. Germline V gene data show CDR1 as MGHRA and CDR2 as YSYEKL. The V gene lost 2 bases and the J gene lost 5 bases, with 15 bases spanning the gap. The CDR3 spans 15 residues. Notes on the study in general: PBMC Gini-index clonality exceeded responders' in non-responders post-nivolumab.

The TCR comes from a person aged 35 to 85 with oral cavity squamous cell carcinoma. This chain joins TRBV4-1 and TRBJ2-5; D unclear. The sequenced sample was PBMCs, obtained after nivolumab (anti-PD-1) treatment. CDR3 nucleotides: TGCGCCAGCAGCCAATACCCAAGCAACCCGGAGACCCAGTACTTC. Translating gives CASSQYPSNPETQYF.